This is a list of T cell receptor beta chains from one sample in a study of technical replicates of blood from a handful of donors. The protocol was immunoSEQ multiplex PCR, while the TCRdb copy is restricted to in-frame clones and leaves out a portion. The sample gives 15,000 to 20,000 clones, 65% to 85% of which show up once; approximately 12% is in the top ten. Sequenced material: PBMCs. These receptors all stem from a human donor in good health. Both conserved end residues are part of each CDR3. A D gene is named only where the DNA matches it firmly. The listing skips clone size in some rows; elsewhere it reads once, few, many or a size class.

TRBV19	TRBD2	TRBJ2-1	NA	TGTGCCAGTAGCCCGACTAGCGGGAGGGCCTACGATGAGCAGTTCTTC	CASSPTSGRAYDEQFF
TRBV5-6	TRBD1	TRBJ2-3	NA	TGTGCCAGCAGCTTACTAACAGGGGGCGAAGATACGCAGTATTTT	CASSLLTGGEDTQYF
TRBV6-1	NA	TRBJ2-2	NA	TGTGCCAGCAGTGGGGGACAACGTAACACCGGGGAGCTGTTTTTT	CASSGGQRNTGELFF
TRBV5-6	NA	TRBJ2-7	NA	TGTGCCAGCAGCTGGGGGGAGGATCGGGGGGAGCAGTACTTC	CASSWGEDRGEQYF
TRBV28	NA	TRBJ2-3	NA	TGTGCCAGCAGTTTCCGGCTTAGCGGAAGCACAGATACGCAGTATTTT	CASSFRLSGSTDTQYF
TRBV12-5	NA	TRBJ2-5	NA	TGTGCTAGTGGTATAACTGCAGGGGGGTGGGAGACCCAGTACTTC	CASGITAGGWETQYF
TRBV6-1	TRBD1	TRBJ2-3	NA	TGTGCCAGCAGTGAAGGGACAGGGCACACAGATACGCAGTATTTT	CASSEGTGHTDTQYF
TRBV28	TRBD1	TRBJ1-1	once	TGTGCCAGCAGTCTAGGGGGACAGGGGTCCGAAGCTTTCTTT	CASSLGGQGSEAFF
TRBV7-8	NA	TRBJ2-7	NA	TGTGCCAGCGCGGCGGGCCAGGCACCCTACGAGCAGTACTTC	CASAAGQAPYEQYF
TRBV14	NA	TRBJ2-7	once	TGTGCCAGCTCAGAACAGCTTTACGAGCAGTACTTC	CASSEQLYEQYF
TRBV27	TRBD2	TRBJ2-1	NA	TGTGCCAGCAGTCCACTAGTAGCGGGCAATGAGCAGTTCTTC	CASSPLVAGNEQFF
TRBV10-1	TRBD2	TRBJ2-7	NA	TGCGCCAGCAGTGACCTAGCGGGAGGAACCTACGAGCAGTACTTC	CASSDLAGGTYEQYF
TRBV10-1	NA	TRBJ2-7	few	TGCGCCAGCAGTGACCCCCTGGAGCCCACCGAGCAGTACTTC	CASSDPLEPTEQYF
TRBV5-1	TRBD1	TRBJ2-1	few	TGCGCCAGCAGCTTCCCTAAGAGACAGGGGGCCTACAATGAGCAGTTCTTC	CASSFPKRQGAYNEQFF
TRBV7-7	TRBD2	TRBJ2-1	NA	TGTGCCAGCAGCTTAGAAGCTAGCGGAACACAGTTCTTC	CASSLEASGTQFF
TRBV4-2	NA	TRBJ1-5	NA	TGTGCCAGCAGCCAAGATCAGCGGCAGCCCCAGCATTTT	CASSQDQRQPQHF
TRBV30	NA	TRBJ1-2	NA	TGTGCCTGGACCCTCCTCGGCGGTTACGGCTACACCTTC	CAWTLLGGYGYTF
TRBV7-2	NA	TRBJ1-5	once	TGTGCCAGCAGCGGACAAAACAATCAGCCCCAGCATTTT	CASSGQNNQPQHF
TRBV9	TRBD2	TRBJ2-4	once	TGTGCCAGCAGCGTAGCTAGCGGGAGGGGCGTTAACATTCAGTACTTC	CASSVASGRGVNIQYF
TRBV6-6	NA	TRBJ2-7	NA	TGTGCCAGCAGCCCACGGGTGCCTCTCTACGAGCAGTACTTC	CASSPRVPLYEQYF
TRBV7-9	TRBD1	TRBJ2-5	NA	TGTGCCAGCAGCTCCCGACAGGGTCGGGAGACCCAGTACTTC	CASSSRQGRETQYF
TRBV30	TRBD1	TRBJ1-1	NA	TGTGCCTGGAATCCGGGGACAGTCGAAGCTTTCTTT	CAWNPGTVEAFF
TRBV10-3	NA	TRBJ2-7	NA	TGTGCCATCAGTGAGGGGGCAGGCCGAAGCTCCTACGAGCAGTACTTC	CAISEGAGRSSYEQYF
TRBV6-5	TRBD1	TRBJ2-7	NA	TGTGCCAGCAGTTACTCCGGGACAGGGGGCCACGAGCAGTACTTC	CASSYSGTGGHEQYF
TRBV18	NA	TRBJ1-1	NA	TGTGCCAGCTCCCAGGACAGTGGAAACACTGAAGCTTTCTTT	CASSQDSGNTEAFF
TRBV29-1	NA	TRBJ1-1	NA	TGCAGCGCCCGCCCGGGGGGGAACACTGAAGCTTTCTTT	CSARPGGNTEAFF
TRBV29-1	NA	TRBJ2-5	NA	TGCAGCGGATCTAGCGCCGAAGAGACCCAGTACTTC	CSGSSAEETQYF
TRBV28	TRBD1	TRBJ1-5	few	TGTGCCAGCAGGGCCCTGGACAGGCTAAATCAGCCCCAGCATTTT	CASRALDRLNQPQHF
TRBV7-9	TRBD2	TRBJ2-7	few	TGTGCCAGCAGCTTAGATTCGGGACTAGCCAGCTACGAGCAGTACTTC	CASSLDSGLASYEQYF
TRBV7-9	NA	TRBJ2-7	NA	TGTGCCAGCAGCTTACGGGGGGAGCAGTACTTC	CASSLRGEQYF
TRBV28	TRBD1	TRBJ1-1	few	TGTGCCAGCAGTTTTCTACCGGGACAGGAGCAGAACACTGAAGCTTTCTTT	CASSFLPGQEQNTEAFF
TRBV5-1	TRBD2	TRBJ2-7	NA	TGCGCCAGCTGGGGGGGAGGAGACGAGCAGTACTTC	CASWGGGDEQYF
TRBV6-5	NA	TRBJ1-1	few	TGTGCCAGCAGTTACTCTTACAGGGAGAACACTGAAGCTTTCTTT	CASSYSYRENTEAFF
TRBV29-1	TRBD1	TRBJ1-4	NA	TGCAGCGTTAAACCGGGACAGGGCTATAGCGGATCTAATGAAAAACTGTTTTTT	CSVKPGQGYSGSNEKLFF
TRBV30	TRBD2	TRBJ2-7	NA	TGTGCCTGGAGTGTACTGGGACTACGTTCCTACGAGCAGTACTTC	CAWSVLGLRSYEQYF
TRBV2	TRBD2	TRBJ2-7	NA	TGTGCCAGCACCCAAGAGGGACTAGCTGCTTCCTACGAGCAGTACTTC	CASTQEGLAASYEQYF
TRBV7-9	TRBD1	TRBJ1-4	NA	TGTGCCAGCTCGGGACAGAGTAATGAAAAACTGTTTTTT	CASSGQSNEKLFF
TRBV2	TRBD2	TRBJ2-2	NA	TGTGCCAGCAGTGAAAGTCTAGCGGGAGTCGGGGAGCTGTTTTTT	CASSESLAGVGELFF
TRBV5-6	TRBD2	TRBJ2-3	NA	TGTGCCAGCAGGCGACTAGCGGGAGGCATAGATACGCAGTATTTT	CASRRLAGGIDTQYF
TRBV7-2	NA	TRBJ2-7	NA	TGTGCCAGCAGCTTAGCTAGCGGAAGCTCCTACGAGCAGTACTTC	CASSLASGSSYEQYF
TRBV11-2	NA	TRBJ2-1	NA	TGTGCCAGCAGCTTCGCAGGGTGGATCAATGAGCAGTTCTTC	CASSFAGWINEQFF
TRBV9	NA	TRBJ2-1	NA	TGTGCCAGCAGCCCCCGCGGGGACCCCCTCTACAATGAGCAGTTCTTC	CASSPRGDPLYNEQFF
TRBV11-2	NA	TRBJ2-2	NA	TGTGCCAGCAGAAAACGCCTAGCGAACACCGGGGAGCTGTTTTTT	CASRKRLANTGELFF
TRBV14	TRBD2	TRBJ2-4	NA	TGTGCCAGCAGCCTCAGAACTAGCGGGAGGAATTCGGACATTCAGTACTTC	CASSLRTSGRNSDIQYF
TRBV6-4	TRBD1	TRBJ2-3	NA	TGTGCCAGCAGTGAGGGGACAGGGGGCACAGATACGCAGTATTTT	CASSEGTGGTDTQYF
TRBV7-9	NA	TRBJ2-1	NA	TGTGCCAGCACCTTTGGGGGGACTCTCTCCTACAATGAGCAGTTCTTC	CASTFGGTLSYNEQFF
TRBV19	TRBD2	TRBJ2-1	NA	TGTGCCAGTACGACACAGACACTAGCGGGAATCTACAATGAGCAGTTCTTC	CASTTQTLAGIYNEQFF
TRBV12-5	TRBD1	TRBJ1-2	NA	TGTGCTAGTGGTTTGGTTCGGCGAATGGGACAGGAGATCCTGTTGGGGGGCGGCTACACCTTC	CASGLVRRMGQEILLGGGYTF
TRBV5-1	NA	TRBJ2-5	NA	TGCGCCAGCAGCTTGGCCGGGGGGCTGGAAGAGACCCAGTACTTC	CASSLAGGLEETQYF